A selection of T cell receptor beta chains follows, all from one sample in a study of shared clonotypes between healthy human individuals. Sequenced by immunoSEQ multiplex PCR; TCRdb stores in-frame clones only, minus some. This table has approximately 530,000 clones, roughly 95% appearing once. The sample was naive CD4+ T cells sorted from blood. These receptors came from a woman aged 25 to 45 in good health. Each CDR3 is given with its conserved first and last residue. D genes are given only for firm matches. Size is stated for part of the rows, as once, few or many counts, or as a class when the clone is expanded.

d_gene	v_gene	abundance	j_gene	CDR3nt	CDR3aa
TRBD2	TRBV11-3	NA	TRBJ2-1	TGTGCCAGCAGCCTAGGGACTAGCGGGAGCCCGTCCTACAATGAGCAGTTCTTC	CASSLGTSGSPSYNEQFF
NA	TRBV30	NA	TRBJ2-7	TGTGCCTGGAGTTCAGCCTACGAGCAGTACTTC	CAWSSAYEQYF
NA	TRBV2	once	TRBJ2-7	TGTGCCAGCAGTGTTCAGACCGGAGTGGCCTACGAGCAGTACTTC	CASSVQTGVAYEQYF
TRBD2	TRBV4-1	once	TRBJ2-7	TGCGCCAGCAGCCACCTCACTAGCGGGAGGGCCCAGGGACACGAGCAGTACTTC	CASSHLTSGRAQGHEQYF
TRBD1	TRBV6-1	NA	TRBJ1-2	TGTGCCGCAAACTCTAGACAGGGTGGAGGCTACACCTTC	CAANSRQGGGYTF
NA	TRBV5-1	NA	TRBJ2-1	TGCGCCAGCAGCTTGGCCTATCGGAATGAGCAGTTCTTC	CASSLAYRNEQFF
TRBD1	TRBV2	NA	TRBJ1-4	TGTGCCAGCAGTGCCCCCGGGGACAGGGTACTGTTTTTT	CASSAPGDRVLFF
TRBD1	TRBV28	once	TRBJ1-5	TGTGCCAGCGGCGAGAACAGGGGTAGGGTTGAGCCCCAGCATTTT	CASGENRGRVEPQHF
TRBD2	TRBV29-1	NA	TRBJ2-7	TGCAGCGTTGAACTAGCGGGAGGCGAGCAGTACTTC	CSVELAGGEQYF
NA	TRBV28	NA	TRBJ1-5	TGTGCCAGCAGTTTGCGGCAGGGCAATCAGCCCCAGCATTTT	CASSLRQGNQPQHF
NA	TRBV19	NA	TRBJ2-2	TGTGCCAGTAGTATGGGGTATACCGGGGAGCTGTTTTTT	CASSMGYTGELFF
TRBD2	TRBV4-1	NA	TRBJ2-7	TGCGCCAGCAGCCAGGGAGGGCTCCTAGTGGTGGGTGAGCAGTACTTC	CASSQGGLLVVGEQYF
NA	TRBV4-1	NA	TRBJ1-4	TGCGCCAGCAGCCGGATTGTGAACGAAAAACTGTTTTTT	CASSRIVNEKLFF
TRBD1	TRBV19	NA	TRBJ2-5	TGTGCCAGTAGTCCCGGACAGGGTCGAGAGACCCAGTACTTC	CASSPGQGRETQYF
TRBD2	TRBV7-9	NA	TRBJ2-2	TGTGCCAGCAGCTTATCCCCGAGCGGGAGCGGCACCGGGGAGCTGTTTTTT	CASSLSPSGSGTGELFF
TRBD2	TRBV27	NA	TRBJ2-7	TGTGCCAGCAGTTTCGTTAGCGGGACTAGCTACGAGCAGTACTTC	CASSFVSGTSYEQYF
NA	TRBV6-5	NA	TRBJ2-7	TGTGCCAGCAGTTACGACCTAGCAAGCGAGCAGTACTTC	CASSYDLASEQYF
TRBD2	TRBV28	NA	TRBJ2-7	TGTGCCAGCAGTTTATTGACTAGCGGGATTAGCTCCTACGAGCAGTACTTC	CASSLLTSGISSYEQYF
NA	TRBV5-1	NA	TRBJ1-1	TGCGCCAGCAGCTTGTTGGGGGTCCTGGGGACTGAAGCTTTCTTT	CASSLLGVLGTEAFF
NA	TRBV21-1	NA	TRBJ1-2	TGTGCCAGCAGCCCAAGGGGGGGAGCCGCCTTCTATGGCTACACCTTC	CASSPRGGAAFYGYTF
NA	TRBV4-2	NA	TRBJ2-3	TGTGCCAGCACCCTAGGACATCTTGCGACAGATACGCAGTATTTT	CASTLGHLATDTQYF
NA	TRBV28	NA	TRBJ2-7	TGTGCCAGCAGTTCAGGGTATCGGGGTAGCGAGCAGTACTTC	CASSSGYRGSEQYF
NA	TRBV9	NA	TRBJ2-1	TGTGCCAGCAGCGTAGACTTACCCTCATACAATGAGCAGTTCTTC	CASSVDLPSYNEQFF
NA	TRBV28	NA	TRBJ1-2	TGTGCCAGCAGTTTATCATGGAGCCCCTCTCTTTATGGCTACACCTTC	CASSLSWSPSLYGYTF
NA	TRBV28	NA	TRBJ2-3	TGTGCCACCGGATTGTTGGCCACAGATACGCAGTATTTT	CATGLLATDTQYF
NA	TRBV19	NA	TRBJ2-1	TGTGCCAGTAGTAGTAAGACAGCTGGCTCCTACAATGAGCAGTTCTTC	CASSSKTAGSYNEQFF
TRBD2	TRBV5-1	NA	TRBJ2-5	TGCGCCAGCAGCTTGGGTAGCGGGATCCAAGAGACCCAGTACTTC	CASSLGSGIQETQYF
NA	TRBV25-1	NA	TRBJ2-3	TGTGCCAGCAGTGATCGGCGGGCAGATACGCAGTATTTT	CASSDRRADTQYF
NA	TRBV28	NA	TRBJ2-3	TGTGCCAGCACCTTGAGCCGAACCGGCACAGATACGCAGTATTTT	CASTLSRTGTDTQYF
NA	TRBV2	NA	TRBJ2-7	TGTGCCAGCAGTTGGACCCCCTACGAGCAGTACTTC	CASSWTPYEQYF
TRBD2	TRBV6-5	NA	TRBJ2-5	TGTGCCAGCAGTAACCTAGCGGGGGGATGGGAGACCCAGTACTTC	CASSNLAGGWETQYF
TRBD1	TRBV5-4	NA	TRBJ1-1	TGTGCCAGCAGACGGGACAGTGAAGCTTTCTTT	CASRRDSEAFF
NA	TRBV4-1	once	TRBJ2-3	TGCGCCAGCAGCCAAGTCTTAGCGGTACTACGCCCAGATACGCAGTATTTT	CASSQVLAVLRPDTQYF
NA	TRBV5-1	NA	TRBJ2-1	TGCGCCAGCAGCTTGACGGGGGGACACTCCTACAATGAGCAGTTCTTC	CASSLTGGHSYNEQFF
NA	TRBV5-8	NA	TRBJ2-3	TGTGCCAGCAGCTTGTACCTTACCGGGGCAGGGACAGATACGCAGTATTTT	CASSLYLTGAGTDTQYF
TRBD1	TRBV27	NA	TRBJ1-5	TGTGCCAGCAGTAAACAGGGGGCGGTGGGGGCACAGATCAGCCCCCAGCATTTT	CASSKQGAVGAQISPQHF
TRBD1	TRBV28	NA	TRBJ1-2	TGTGCCAGCAGCCAGGGACAGGGGGTCAACTATGGCTACACCTTC	CASSQGQGVNYGYTF